These 25 T cell receptor beta chains originate from one sample sequenced in a study of CD8+ T cells in alopecia areata. Treatment reported: oral pan-JAK inhibitor, 5-10 mg twice daily. It was cDNA, reverse transcribed from extracted RNA, that served as the sequencing template. The assay was immunoSEQ multiplex PCR, and TCRdb's table has in-frame clones only and misses some. Of about 94,000 clones in the sample, 70% to 85% were seen once. This specimen consisted of CD8+ T cells sorted from blood, obtained between weeks 43 and 45, from a patient treated with tofacitinib. These TCRs come from a human donor with alopecia areata.

The CDR3 DNA reads TGTGCCATCATGCCGGGGGGGAACAATGAGCAGTTCTTC. Translated, it gives CAIMPGGNNEQFF. The chain carries TRBV10-3 and TRBJ2-1; 8 bases match TRBD2. Trimming took 7 bases from V and 5 from J; bases not matched to a gene: 4. The V gene's germline CDR1 is ENHRY and CDR2 SYGVKD. This CDR3 contains 13 residues.

This sequence joins TRBV4-3 and TRBJ1-4; D is unclear. Germline loops: CDR1 LGHNA, CDR2 YSLEER. The CDR3 has 15 amino acids. Trimming stripped 1 base from V and 4 bases from J, with 10 bases between. DNA of the CDR3: TGCGCCAGCAGCCAAGCCGGCCGAATTAATGAAAAACTGTTTTTT. It specifies CASSQAGRINEKLFF.

The chain links TRBV7-9 to TRBJ1-2, with D unclear. This CDR3 comprises 14 residues. The V end lost 7 bases, the J end lost 5 bases, and 17 bases lay between the germline ends. Germline V gene data show CDR1 as SEHNR and CDR2 as FQNEAQ (reference sequence). The CDR3 spells CASTKSNRLYGYTF. The CDR3 nucleotides are TGTGCCAGCACAAAGTCGAATCGCCTTTATGGCTACACCTTC.

CDR3 DNA: TGCAGCGTTACCGGGACAGGGGCTGAAGCTTTCTTT. Protein product: CSVTGTGAEAFF. V gene TRBV29-1 combines with J gene TRBJ1-1; 10 bases line up with TRBD1. V gave up 5 bases and J gave up 6 bases; unmatched junction bases: 3. CDR3 size: 12 residues. Germline values: CDR1 SQVTM, CDR2 ANQGSEA.

The genes are TRBV6-5 and TRBJ2-3, with no clear D. Germline V CDR1 and CDR2: MNHEY, SVGAGI. CDR3 size: 13 residues. The ends were cut back, 6 bases at V and 3 bases at J, with 10 bases in the middle. The CDR3, as DNA: TGTGCCAGCAGAATTCTAGGGACAGATACGCAGTATTTT. Translation: CASRILGTDTQYF.

J is TRBJ2-3 and V is TRBV29-1; 7 bases line up with TRBD1. The CDR3 contains 14 residues. V lost 6 bases and J lost 5; bases outside the gene matches: 11. In germline, CDR1 is SQVTM, CDR2 ANQGSEA. Written as DNA, the CDR3 is TGCAGCGTCCGAGGCCAGGGGGTTCAAGATACGCAGTATTTT. Its protein is CSVRGQGVQDTQYF.

In nucleotides, the CDR3 is TGTGCCAGCAGCCCAGCGACGGAAGGGACAGGGGGAGTCCAGTACTTC. Translated, it gives CASSPATEGTGGVQYF. The gene calls are TRBV5-6 and TRBJ2-4; 11 nucleotides agree with TRBD1. Germline assignment: CDR1 SGHDT and CDR2 YYEEEE. Unmatched junction bases numbered 16, after V lost 4 bases and J lost 13 bases. This CDR3 has 16 amino acids.

This chain uses TRBV4-3 with TRBJ2-5; D gene uncertain. The CDR3 has 15 residues. Trimming removed 0 bases from V and 0 bases from J, with 8 bases in between. Germline loops: CDR1 LGHNA, CDR2 YSLEER. The CDR3 DNA is TGCGCCAGCAGCCAAGATCTTACGGACCAAGAGACCCAGTACTTC. It encodes CASSQDLTDQETQYF.

The chain carries TRBV11-2 and TRBJ2-7, with D uncertain. This CDR3 has 13 amino acids. Germline V gives CDR1 SGHAT, CDR2 FQNNGV. V dropped 4 bases and J dropped 6 bases, with 13 bases sitting between them. The CDR3 DNA reads as TGTGCCAGCAGCTCGACACCGACGTTCGAGCAGTACTTC. This translates into CASSSTPTFEQYF.

This clone was observed a handful of times. V is TRBV4-3 and J is TRBJ2-1; no reliable D call. Trimming took off 0 bases at V and 10 bases at J, with 10 bases between the two ends. Germline lookup yields CDR1 LGHNA and CDR2 YSLEER. The CDR3 spans 13 residues. The CDR3 DNA follows: TGCGCCAGCAGCCAAGATCCCCGGGCCGAGCAGTTCTTC. Its protein product is CASSQDPRAEQFF.

The V gene is TRBV29-1, the J gene TRBJ2-6; D gene unclear. This CDR3 region has 13 residues. V was shortened by 6 bases and J by 2 bases, with 8 bases between the two germline ends. The V gene's germline CDR1 is SQVTM and CDR2 ANQGSEA. The CDR3 region has the DNA TGCAGCGTCGGCCAGGCTGGGGCCAACGTCCTGACTTTC. This translates into CSVGQAGANVLTF. Complete variable domain (other parts from reference TRBV29-1 and TRBJ2-6): SAVISQKPSRDICQRGTSLTIQCQVDSQVTMMFWYRQQPGQSLTLIATANQGSEATYESGFVIDKFPISRPNLTFSTLTVSNMSPEDSSIYLCSVGQAGANVLTFGAGSRLTVL.

The chain employs TRBV30 and TRBJ2-3; D unresolved. The CDR3 covers 11 residues. The germline V gene has CDR1 GTSNPN and CDR2 SVGIG (reference sequence). Trimming removed 5 bases at V and 4 bases at J, with 7 bases between. CDR3 region: CAWERADTQYF. The CDR3 DNA reads TGTGCCTGGGAAAGAGCAGATACGCAGTATTTT. The full variable domain, with the rest looked up from reference TRBV30 and TRBJ2-3, is SQTIHQWPATLVQPVGSPLSLECTVEGTSNPNLYWYRQAAGRGLQLLFYSVGIGQISSEVPQNLSASRPQDRQFILSSKKLLLSDSGFYLCAWERADTQYFGPGTRLTVL.

This clone was found once. The chain joins TRBV19 to TRBJ2-1; D ambiguous. This CDR3 has 13 residues. The germline V and J ends were trimmed by 7 bases and 3 bases, with 10 bases remaining between them. CDR1 and CDR2 from the germline V gene are LNHDA and SQIVND (reference sequence). CDR3 region: CASNPAIYNEQFF. In nucleotides, the CDR3 is TGTGCCAGTAATCCAGCGATCTACAATGAGCAGTTCTTC.

The chain carries TRBV20-1 and TRBJ2-7, with D hard to call. V was pared by 3 bases and J by 4 bases, with 4 bases between. The germline V gene encodes CDR1 DFQATT and CDR2 SNEGSKA (reference sequence). The CDR3 covers 10 residues. The CDR3 loop is CSARMYEQYF. As DNA, the CDR3 is TGCAGTGCTAGGATGTACGAGCAGTACTTC.

This clone turned up a few times. The chain recombines TRBV10-3 with TRBJ2-1, with 11 bases fitting TRBD2. CDR3 length equals 14 residues. After removal of 7 bases from V and 5 bases from J, the junction contained 4 bases not matched to a gene. Germline V CDR1 and CDR2: ENHRY, SYGVKD. The CDR3: CAIKDSGGDNEQFF. The CDR3 nucleotides read TGTGCCATCAAGGATAGCGGGGGGGACAATGAGCAGTTCTTC.

The chain couples TRBV6-6 to TRBJ2-7; TRBD1 matches at 8 bases. The V gene's germline CDR1 is MNHNY and CDR2 SVGAGI (reference sequence). V shed 8 bases and J 6 bases; nucleotides not matched to a gene: 3. This CDR3 is built from 11 residues. The CDR3 here is CASRTGIEQYF. The CDR3 coding sequence is TGTGCCAGCCGGACAGGGATCGAGCAGTACTTC.

The J gene is TRBJ2-1, the V gene TRBV27, with 11 nucleotides matching TRBD2. The CDR3 runs 14 residues. The germline V gene has CDR1 MNHEY and CDR2 SMNVEV (reference sequence). With 1 base clipped from V and 10 bases from J, the junction kept 3 bases outside the gene matches. CDR3 protein: CASSLFLAGGEQFF. In DNA, the CDR3 is TGTGCCAGCAGTTTATTCCTAGCGGGAGGCGAGCAGTTCTTC.

V and J are TRBV30 and TRBJ1-2; 7 bases are shared with TRBD1. The CDR3 length is 13 residues. The germline V gene encodes CDR1 GTSNPN and CDR2 SVGIG (reference sequence). V gave up 3 bases and J gave up 3 bases; unmatched junction bases: 4. In DNA form, the CDR3 reads TGTGCCTGGAGAGGGGGCGCGGACTATGGCTACACCTTC. Translating it yields CAWRGGADYGYTF.

J is TRBJ2-7 and V is TRBV11-2, with D uncertain. The CDR3 totals 12 residues. CDR1 is SGHAT, CDR2 FQNNGV, per germline. Trimming took off 5 bases at V and 5 bases at J, with 10 bases between the two ends. The CDR3 nucleotides read TGTGCCAGCAGCCTTCGGCTGAACGAGCAGTACTTC. Its protein is CASSLRLNEQYF. Variable domain in full (rest from reference TRBV11-2 and TRBJ2-7): EAGVAQSPRYKIIEKRQSVAFWCNPISGHATLYWYQQILGQGPKLLIQFQNNGVVDDSQLPKDRFSAERLKGVDSTLKIQPAKLEDSAVYLCASSLRLNEQYFGPGTRLTVT.

The CDR3 protein is CAWSRGGNSYEQYF. CDR3 nucleotides: TGTGCCTGGAGTAGAGGGGGCAACTCCTACGAGCAGTACTTC. J is TRBJ2-7 and V is TRBV30; 7 nucleotides match TRBD1. The V segment lost 2 bases and the J segment 0 bases; nucleotides outside the gene matches: 4. The CDR3 totals 14 residues. Germline CDR1 is GTSNPN and CDR2 is SVGIG (reference sequence).

A few counts support this clone. In DNA, the CDR3 is TGCAGCGTTGAAGGAGTATGGGGGGGCTACGAGCAGTACTTC. The encoded protein is CSVEGVWGGYEQYF. V gene TRBV29-1 combines with J gene TRBJ2-7; 7 bases match TRBD2. The CDR3 is made up of 14 amino acids. The trim removed 1 base at V and 3 bases at J, leaving 6 bases unmatched. Germline V gene sequence: CDR1 SQVTM, CDR2 ANQGSEA.

The chain combines TRBV29-1 with TRBJ1-1; no reliable D call. Trimming took 4 bases from V and 0 from J, leaving 3 bases between them. Germline V lookup: CDR1 SQVTM, CDR2 ANQGSEA. The CDR3 spans 11 residues. CDR3 DNA sequence: TGCAGCGTTGTAATGAACACTGAAGCTTTCTTT. Residues: CSVVMNTEAFF.

This clone was seen a single time. The chain has TRBV7-8 and TRBJ1-6; the match to TRBD1 covers 8 bases. Germline CDR1 is SGHVS and CDR2 is FQNEAQ. V gave up 5 bases and J gave up 13 bases; unmatched junction bases: 10. The CDR3 spans 14 residues. CDR3: CASSGPDRVDPLHF. The DNA of the CDR3 is TGTGCCAGCAGCGGACCGGACAGGGTGGATCCCCTCCACTTT.

The V gene is TRBV10-2, the J gene TRBJ2-6; D not certain. The CDR3 is 15 residues long. The germline V gene encodes CDR1 WSHSY and CDR2 SAAADI. Deletions cut 10 bases from V and 4 bases from J, with 17 bases between. This chain's CDR3 is CATPTTGSGANVLTF. The CDR3 nucleotides read TGCGCCACCCCCACTACGGGTTCAGGGGCCAACGTCCTGACTTTC.

Only a few counts were recorded for this clone. The chain recombines TRBV19 with TRBJ1-1, with D perhaps matching TRBD1 (6 bases). Trimming cost V 7 bases and J 8 bases, with 14 bases left between them. This CDR3 is 12 amino acids long. Germline V gene data show CDR1 as LNHDA and CDR2 as SQIVND (reference sequence). CDR3 coding DNA: TGTGCCAGTACGAGGGGGTGGGAGGAAGCTTTCTTT. It yields the protein CASTRGWEEAFF.